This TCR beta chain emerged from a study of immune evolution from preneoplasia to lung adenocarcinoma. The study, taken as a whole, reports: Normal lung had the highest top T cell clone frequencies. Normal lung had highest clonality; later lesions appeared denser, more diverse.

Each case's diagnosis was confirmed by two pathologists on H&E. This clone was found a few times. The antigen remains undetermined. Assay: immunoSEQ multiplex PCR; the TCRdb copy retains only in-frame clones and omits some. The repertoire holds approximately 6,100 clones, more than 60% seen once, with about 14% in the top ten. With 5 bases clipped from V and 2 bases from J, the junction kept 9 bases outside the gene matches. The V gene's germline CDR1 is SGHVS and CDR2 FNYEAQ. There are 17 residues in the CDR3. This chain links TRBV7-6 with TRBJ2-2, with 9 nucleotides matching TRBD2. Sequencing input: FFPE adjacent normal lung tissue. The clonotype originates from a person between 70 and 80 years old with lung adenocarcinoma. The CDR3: CASSPGGGGANTGELFF. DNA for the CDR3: TGTGCCAGCAGCCCGGGAGGCGGGGGGGCCAACACCGGGGAGCTGTTTTTT.